This is a list of T cell receptor beta chains from one sample in a study of T cell responses to AZD1222 COVID-19 vaccine. Measured with immunoSEQ multiplex PCR; TCRdb has only the in-frame clones, and not every one. This table holds about 150,000 clones, roughly 91% found once. This specimen was peripheral blood, taken 28 days after the second AZD1222 dose. The source is an adult who received the AZD1222 COVID-19 vaccine. The CDR3 runs from the conserved cysteine through the conserved F or W. The order of the fields is J gene, D gene, V gene, clone size, CDR3 protein, CDR3 DNA. The D gene is left open where the match is weak. Size is stated for part of the rows, as once, few or many counts, or as a class when the clone is expanded.

TRBJ1-5 - TRBV6-2/TRBV6-3 - CASSYLNQPQHF TGTGCCAGCAGTTACCTCAATCAGCCCCAGCATTTT
TRBJ2-1 - TRBV7-9 - CASSLTLVVHEQFF TGTGCCAGCAGCTTAACATTAGTCGTTCATGAGCAGTTCTTC
TRBJ1-1 - TRBV11-2 - CASTSSPSVAGSRDTEAFF TGTGCCAGCACCTCTAGCCCGTCAGTTGCTGGGTCTCGGGACACTGAAGCTTTCTTT
TRBJ2-5 - TRBV2 - CASGPRRETQYF TGTGCCAGCGGCCCCAGGAGGGAGACCCAGTACTTC
TRBJ2-7 - TRBV29-1 - CSVETDLVYEQYF TGCAGCGTAGAGACGGACCTAGTTTACGAGCAGTACTTC
TRBJ1-6 - TRBV6-1 - CASSERGRYYSPLHF TGTGCCAGCAGTGAACGGGGCAGGTACTATTCACCCCTCCACTTT
TRBJ2-2 - TRBV9 - CASSSSTKSGSNGELFF TGTGCCAGCAGCTCATCAACTAAAAGTGGGAGTAACGGGGAGCTGTTTTTT
TRBJ2-5 TRBD1 TRBV7-3 - CASSLTETGGIGTQYF TGTGCCAGCAGCTTAACGGAGACAGGGGGCATTGGGACCCAGTACTTC
TRBJ2-3 - TRBV11-2 - CASSLGDTQYF TGTGCCAGCAGCTTAGGAGATACGCAGTATTTT
TRBJ2-7 - TRBV9 - CASSFRGPDPIYEQYF TGTGCCAGCAGCTTCAGAGGTCCTGACCCAATCTACGAGCAGTACTTC
TRBJ2-7 TRBD2 TRBV28 - CASSGASGETYEQYF TGTGCCAGCAGTGGGGCTAGCGGCGAAACCTACGAGCAGTACTTC
TRBJ1-1 - TRBV3-1/TRBV3-2 - CASSQGAYTEAFF TGTGCCAGCAGCCAGGGGGCTTACACTGAAGCTTTCTTT
TRBJ1-4 - TRBV7-9 - CASSSSMGVFNEKLFF TGTGCCAGCAGCTCTAGTATGGGGGTCTTCAATGAAAAACTGTTTTTT
TRBJ2-7 TRBD1 TRBV9 - CASSVGTGAGYEQYF TGTGCCAGCAGCGTTGGGACAGGGGCAGGCTACGAGCAGTACTTC
TRBJ1-2 TRBD1 TRBV15 - CATSRDRVDGYTF TGTGCCACCAGCAGGGACAGGGTGGATGGCTACACCTTC
TRBJ1-6 - TRBV12-1 - CASSPDRPFKSPLHF TGTGCCAGCAGCCCGGACCGGCCCTTCAAGTCACCCCTCCACTTT
TRBJ1-2 TRBD1 TRBV3-1/TRBV3-2 - CASSQGVLDRGAPYGYTF TGTGCCAGCAGCCAAGGGGTTTTGGACAGGGGAGCCCCGTATGGCTACACCTTC
TRBJ2-1 - TRBV15 - CATSRGEGVRNEQFF TGTGCCACCAGCAGAGGAGAGGGGGTTCGCAATGAGCAGTTCTTC
TRBJ1-2 - TRBV19 - CASMTYYGYTF TGTGCCAGTATGACATACTATGGCTACACCTTC
TRBJ2-7 - TRBV5-6 - CASSLEYEQYF TGTGCCAGCAGCTTGGAATACGAGCAGTACTTC
TRBJ1-5 TRBD1 TRBV6-5 - CASSPRDRSSQPQHF TGTGCCAGCAGTCCGCGGGACAGGTCGAGCCAGCCCCAGCATTTT
TRBJ1-3 - TRBV4-1 - CASSQTTNPSATIYF TGCGCCAGCAGCCAGACGACCAACCCGAGCGCCACCATATATTTT
TRBJ1-2 - TRBV19 - CASSIDLGGSGGYTF TGTGCCAGTAGTATAGATCTCGGGGGGTCGGGTGGCTACACCTTC
TRBJ2-7 - TRBV27 - CASSFSSAGAHEQYF TGTGCCAGCAGTTTCTCCTCCGCGGGGGCCCACGAGCAGTACTTC
TRBJ1-3 - TRBV18 - CASSPLGGAAGNTIYF TGTGCCAGCTCACCCCTTGGAGGGGCTGCTGGAAACACCATATATTTT
TRBJ1-2 TRBD1 TRBV2 - CASLQGNYGYTF TGTGCCAGCTTACAGGGGAACTATGGCTACACCTTC
TRBJ2-5 TRBD2 TRBV5-1 once CASSLWASGGQETQYF TGCGCCAGCAGCTTGTGGGCTAGCGGGGGTCAAGAGACCCAGTACTTC
TRBJ1-1 - TRBV29-1 once CSVEDRPGGSDDMFTEAFF TGCAGCGTTGAAGATCGGCCGGGGGGTTCAGACGATATGTTCACTGAAGCTTTCTTT
TRBJ1-1 - TRBV6-2/TRBV6-3 - CASSPPSGTGKSEAFF TGTGCCAGCAGTCCCCCCTCTGGGACGGGAAAATCTGAAGCTTTCTTT
TRBJ1-2 - TRBV12-5 - CASGLGEGETYGYTF TGTGCTAGTGGTTTGGGAGAGGGGGAAACCTATGGCTACACCTTC
TRBJ2-1 - TRBV7-7 once CASSPGQNNEQFF TGTGCTAGCAGCCCCGGACAGAACAATGAGCAGTTCTTC
TRBJ1-5 - TRBV6-1 - CASSEAWLSQPQHF TGTGCCAGCAGTGAAGCTTGGCTTTCCCAGCCCCAGCATTTT
TRBJ1-2 - TRBV11-3 - CASSLEGTSGYTF TGTGCCAGCAGCTTAGAGGGCACCAGCGGCTACACCTTC